This entry describes one T cell receptor beta chain. This CDR3 is 17 amino acids long. CDR1 is KGHSH, CDR2 LQKENI, per germline. V lost 0 bases to trimming and J lost 3 bases; unmatched junction nucleotides: 7. This record belongs to a study of blood T cell repertoires in COVID-19. Background on the study: The study drew acute and convalescent COVID-19 samples from the United States, Italy and Spain.

As originally analysed: Reference gene primer amplification in the assay estimated nucleated cell counts. Here immunoSEQ multiplex PCR was the method, and the copy in TCRdb shows in-frame clones only, minus some. Clone size and V and J calls were adopted from that table, with D and trimming inferred from the DNA. The table shows about 28,000 clones, with around 90% occurring only once. This rearrangement joins TRBV18 to TRBJ2-3; 9 bases match TRBD2. Sequences were obtained from peripheral blood. The sequence was collected from a human donor in a cohort sampled during active COVID-19. CDR3 nucleotide sequence: TGTGCCAGCTCACCACCGGGTAGCGGGGGCGAGACAGATACGCAGTATTTT. It codes for CASSPPGSGGETDTQYF.